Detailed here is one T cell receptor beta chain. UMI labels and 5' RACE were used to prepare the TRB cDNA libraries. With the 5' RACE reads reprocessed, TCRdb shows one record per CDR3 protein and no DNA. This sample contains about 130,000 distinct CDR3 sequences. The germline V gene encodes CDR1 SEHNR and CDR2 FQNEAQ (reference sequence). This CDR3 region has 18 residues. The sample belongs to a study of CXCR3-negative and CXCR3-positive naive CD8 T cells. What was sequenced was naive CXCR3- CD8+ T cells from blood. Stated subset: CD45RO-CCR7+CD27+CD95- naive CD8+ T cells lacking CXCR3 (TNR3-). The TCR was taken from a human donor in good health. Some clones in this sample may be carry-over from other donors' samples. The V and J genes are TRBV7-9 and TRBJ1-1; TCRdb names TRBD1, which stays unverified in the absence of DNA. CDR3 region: CASSLLAPSSSGTGITFF.